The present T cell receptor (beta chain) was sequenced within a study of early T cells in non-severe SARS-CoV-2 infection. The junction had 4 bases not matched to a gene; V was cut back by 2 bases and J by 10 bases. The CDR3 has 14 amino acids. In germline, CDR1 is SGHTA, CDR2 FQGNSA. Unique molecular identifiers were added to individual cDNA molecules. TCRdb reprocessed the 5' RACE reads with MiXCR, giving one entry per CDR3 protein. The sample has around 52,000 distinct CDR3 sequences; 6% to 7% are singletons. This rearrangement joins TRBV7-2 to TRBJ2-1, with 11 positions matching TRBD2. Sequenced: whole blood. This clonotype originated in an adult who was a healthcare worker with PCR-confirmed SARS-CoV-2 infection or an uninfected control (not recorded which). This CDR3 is CASSLYLAGGEQFF. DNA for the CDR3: TGTGCCAGCAGCTTATATCTAGCGGGGGGCGAGCAGTTCTTC.